This T cell receptor beta chain was retrieved from a study of T-cell memory formation after mild COVID-19. Study in general: Among the donors, TCR clusters were largely specific to each donor.

Concerning this clonotype: The target antigen is unknown.

Findings and caveats of the study: Detection of some responders pre-infection suggested pre-existing cross-reactive memory T cells participated. The study found contracting CD4+ clones mainly in CM and EM and contracting CD8+ clones in EMRA.

Employing constant-segment primers, 5'RACE generated TCR alpha and TCR beta cDNA libraries bearing sample barcodes and UMIs. TCRdb re-called the 5' RACE reads through MiXCR, storing one row per CDR3 protein. The data contain hundreds of thousands of distinct CDR3 sequences, roughly 20% of them singletons. This CDR3 has 14 residues. The germline CDR1 and CDR2 sequences are LGHDT and YNNKEL (reference sequence). The V end lost 1 base, the J end lost 0 bases, and 6 bases lay between the germline ends. Source material: PBMCs or a T cell subset sorted from them (not recorded which). The receptor was isolated from an adult woman who had mild COVID-19 (a few samples of this study predate the infection). Cell type and time point are not known. This chain joins TRBV3-1 and TRBJ1-1; D not resolved. Written as DNA, the CDR3 is TGTGCCAGCAGCCAAGTCGGGCTGAACACTGAAGCTTTCTTT. Translating gives CASSQVGLNTEAFF.